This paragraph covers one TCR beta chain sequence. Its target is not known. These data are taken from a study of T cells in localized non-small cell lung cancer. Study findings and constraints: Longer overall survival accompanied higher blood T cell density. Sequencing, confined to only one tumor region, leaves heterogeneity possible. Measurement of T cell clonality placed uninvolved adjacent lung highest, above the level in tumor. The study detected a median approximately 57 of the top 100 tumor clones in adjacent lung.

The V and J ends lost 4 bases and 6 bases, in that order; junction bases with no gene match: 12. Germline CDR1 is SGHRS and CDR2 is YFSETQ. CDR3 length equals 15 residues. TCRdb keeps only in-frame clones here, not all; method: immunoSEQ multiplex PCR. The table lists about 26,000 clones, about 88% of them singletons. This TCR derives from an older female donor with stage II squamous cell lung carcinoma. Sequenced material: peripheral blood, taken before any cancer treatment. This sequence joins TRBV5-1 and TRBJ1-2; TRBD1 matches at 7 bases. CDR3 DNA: TGCGCCAGCAGCGGAAGACAGGGAGTAGTAAATGGCTACACCTTC. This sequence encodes CASSGRQGVVNGYTF.